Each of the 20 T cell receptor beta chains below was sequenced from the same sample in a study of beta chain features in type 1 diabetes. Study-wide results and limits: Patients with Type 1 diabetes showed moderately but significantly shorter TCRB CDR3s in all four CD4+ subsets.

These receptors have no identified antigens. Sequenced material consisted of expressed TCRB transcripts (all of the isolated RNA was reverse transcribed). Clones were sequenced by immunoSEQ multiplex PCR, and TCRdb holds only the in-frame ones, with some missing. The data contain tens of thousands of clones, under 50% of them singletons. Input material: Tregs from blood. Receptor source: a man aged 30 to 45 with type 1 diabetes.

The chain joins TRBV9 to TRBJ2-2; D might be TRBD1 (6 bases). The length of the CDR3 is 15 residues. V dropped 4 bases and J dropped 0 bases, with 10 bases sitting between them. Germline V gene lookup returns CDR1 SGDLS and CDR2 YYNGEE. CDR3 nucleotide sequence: TGTGCCAGCAGCCTACAGGGTTCGAACACCGGGGAGCTGTTTTTT. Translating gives CASSLQGSNTGELFF. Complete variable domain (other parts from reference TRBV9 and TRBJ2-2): DSGVTQTPKHLITATGQRVTLRCSPRSGDLSVYWYQQSLDQGLQFLIQYYNGEERAKGNILERFSAQQFPDLHSELNLSSLELGDSALYFCASSLQGSNTGELFFGEGSRLTVL.

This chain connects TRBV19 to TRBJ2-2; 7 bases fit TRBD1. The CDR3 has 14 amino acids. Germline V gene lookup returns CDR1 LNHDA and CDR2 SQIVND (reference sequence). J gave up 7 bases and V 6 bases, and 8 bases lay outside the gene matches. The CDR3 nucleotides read TGTGCCAGTAGCGACAGGGTTGAGATCGGGGAGCTGTTTTTT. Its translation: CASSDRVEIGELFF.

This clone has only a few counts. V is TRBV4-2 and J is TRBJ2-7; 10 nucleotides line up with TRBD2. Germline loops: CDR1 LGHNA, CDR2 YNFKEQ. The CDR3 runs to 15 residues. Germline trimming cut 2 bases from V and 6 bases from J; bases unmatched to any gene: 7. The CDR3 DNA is TGTGCCAGCAGCCAAAAGGGACTAGCGTTCGGCGAGCAGTACTTC. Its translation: CASSQKGLAFGEQYF.

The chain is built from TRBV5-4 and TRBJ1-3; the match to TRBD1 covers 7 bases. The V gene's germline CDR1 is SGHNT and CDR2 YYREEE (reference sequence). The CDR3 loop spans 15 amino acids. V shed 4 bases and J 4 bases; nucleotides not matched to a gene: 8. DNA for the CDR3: TGTGCCAGCAGCCGAAAATCGACAGGGGGAAACACCATATATTTT. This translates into CASSRKSTGGNTIYF.

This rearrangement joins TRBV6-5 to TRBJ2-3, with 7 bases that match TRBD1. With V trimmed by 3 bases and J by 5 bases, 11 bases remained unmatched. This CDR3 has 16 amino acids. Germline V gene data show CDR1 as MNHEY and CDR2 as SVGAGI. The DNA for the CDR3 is TGTGCCAGCAGTTATGCCGGGACAGCCGGAGGAGATACGCAGTATTTT. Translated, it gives CASSYAGTAGGDTQYF.

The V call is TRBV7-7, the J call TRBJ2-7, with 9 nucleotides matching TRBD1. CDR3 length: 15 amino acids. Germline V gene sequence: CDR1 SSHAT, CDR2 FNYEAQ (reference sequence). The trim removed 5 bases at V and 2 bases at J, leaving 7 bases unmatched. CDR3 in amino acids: CASSQGQGPTYEQYF. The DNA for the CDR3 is TGTGCCAGCAGCCAGGGACAGGGACCTACCTACGAGCAGTACTTC.

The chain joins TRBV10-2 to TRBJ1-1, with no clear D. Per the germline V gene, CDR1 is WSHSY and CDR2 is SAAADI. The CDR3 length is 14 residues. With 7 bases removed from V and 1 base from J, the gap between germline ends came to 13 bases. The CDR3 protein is CASTPGAGNTEAFF. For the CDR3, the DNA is TGCGCCAGCACTCCTGGCGCAGGGAACACTGAAGCTTTCTTT.

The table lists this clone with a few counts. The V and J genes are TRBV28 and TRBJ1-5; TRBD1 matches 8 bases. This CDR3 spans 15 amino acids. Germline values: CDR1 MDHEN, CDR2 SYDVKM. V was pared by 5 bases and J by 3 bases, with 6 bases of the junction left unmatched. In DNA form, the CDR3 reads TGTGCCAGCAGTCGGACAGGGTTGCCCAATCAGCCCCAGCATTTT. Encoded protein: CASSRTGLPNQPQHF.

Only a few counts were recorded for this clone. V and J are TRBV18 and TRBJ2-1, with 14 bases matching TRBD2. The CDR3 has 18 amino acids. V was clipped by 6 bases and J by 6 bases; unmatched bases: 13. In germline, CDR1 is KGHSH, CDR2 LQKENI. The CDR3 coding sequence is TGTGCCAGCTCCCCCCGGGCCGGGACTAGCGGGAGTGGCAATGAGCAGTTCTTC. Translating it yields CASSPRAGTSGSGNEQFF.

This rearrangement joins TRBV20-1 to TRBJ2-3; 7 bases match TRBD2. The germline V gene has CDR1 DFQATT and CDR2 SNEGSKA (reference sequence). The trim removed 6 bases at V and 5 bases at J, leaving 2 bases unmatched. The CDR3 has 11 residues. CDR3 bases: TGCAGTGCGCCTAGCGGAGATACGCAGTATTTT. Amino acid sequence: CSAPSGDTQYF.

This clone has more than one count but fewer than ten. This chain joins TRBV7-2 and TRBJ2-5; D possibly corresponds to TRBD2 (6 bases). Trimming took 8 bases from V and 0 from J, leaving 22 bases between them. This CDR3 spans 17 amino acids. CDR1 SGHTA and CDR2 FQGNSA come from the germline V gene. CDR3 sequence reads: CASQMTVGGTYQETQYF. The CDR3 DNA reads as TGTGCCAGCCAAATGACTGTCGGGGGAACGTACCAAGAGACCCAGTACTTC.

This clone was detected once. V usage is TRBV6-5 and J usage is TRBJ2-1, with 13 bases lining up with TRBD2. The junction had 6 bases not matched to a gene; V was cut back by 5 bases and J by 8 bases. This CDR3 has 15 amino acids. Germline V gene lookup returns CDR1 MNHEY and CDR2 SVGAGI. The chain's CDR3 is CASSMGLAGSDEQFF. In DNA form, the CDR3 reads TGTGCCAGCAGTATGGGACTAGCGGGGAGCGATGAGCAGTTCTTC.

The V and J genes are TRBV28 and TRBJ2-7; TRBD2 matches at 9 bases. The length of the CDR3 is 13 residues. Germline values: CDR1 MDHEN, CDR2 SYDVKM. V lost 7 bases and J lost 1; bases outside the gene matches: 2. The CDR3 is CASITSGSYEQYF. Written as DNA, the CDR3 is TGTGCCAGCATCACTAGCGGGTCCTACGAGCAGTACTTC.

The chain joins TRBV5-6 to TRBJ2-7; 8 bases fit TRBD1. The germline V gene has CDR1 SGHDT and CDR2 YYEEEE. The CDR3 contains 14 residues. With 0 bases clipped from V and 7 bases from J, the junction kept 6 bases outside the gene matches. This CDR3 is CASSLATGGWEQYF. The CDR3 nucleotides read TGTGCCAGCAGCTTGGCCACAGGGGGGTGGGAGCAGTACTTC.

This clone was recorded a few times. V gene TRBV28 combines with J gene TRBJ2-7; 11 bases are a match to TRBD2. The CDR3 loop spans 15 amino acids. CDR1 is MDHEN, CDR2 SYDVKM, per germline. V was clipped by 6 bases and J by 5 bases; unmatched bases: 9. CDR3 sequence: CASRIAGGRSHEQYF. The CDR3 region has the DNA TGTGCCAGCAGGATAGCGGGAGGGCGTAGCCACGAGCAGTACTTC.

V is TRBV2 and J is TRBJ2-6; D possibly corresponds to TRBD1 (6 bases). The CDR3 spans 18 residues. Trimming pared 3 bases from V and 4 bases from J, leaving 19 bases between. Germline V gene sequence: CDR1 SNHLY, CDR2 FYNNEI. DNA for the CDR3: TGTGCCAGCAGTGACAGGGGACGGTCGAAGCCCGGGGCCAACGTCCTGACTTTC. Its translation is CASSDRGRSKPGANVLTF.

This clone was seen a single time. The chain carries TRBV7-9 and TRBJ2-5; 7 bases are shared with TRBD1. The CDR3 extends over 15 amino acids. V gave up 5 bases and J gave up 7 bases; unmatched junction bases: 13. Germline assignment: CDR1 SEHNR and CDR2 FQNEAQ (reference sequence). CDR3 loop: CASSITGTASRTQYF. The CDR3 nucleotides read TGTGCCAGCAGCATTACCGGGACAGCATCAAGGACCCAGTACTTC.

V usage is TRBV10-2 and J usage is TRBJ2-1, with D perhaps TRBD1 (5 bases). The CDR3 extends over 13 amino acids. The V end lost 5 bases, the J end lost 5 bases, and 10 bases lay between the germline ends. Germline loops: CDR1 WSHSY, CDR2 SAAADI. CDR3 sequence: CASSSTVNNEQFF. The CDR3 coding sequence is TGCGCCAGCAGTTCGACAGTAAACAATGAGCAGTTCTTC.

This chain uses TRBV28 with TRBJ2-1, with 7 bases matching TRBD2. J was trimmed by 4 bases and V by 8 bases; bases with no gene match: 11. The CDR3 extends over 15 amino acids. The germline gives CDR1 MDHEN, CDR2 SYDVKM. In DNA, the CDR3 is TGTGCCAGCCATCGGCTAGCGGACTATTACAATGAGCAGTTCTTC. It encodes CASHRLADYYNEQFF.

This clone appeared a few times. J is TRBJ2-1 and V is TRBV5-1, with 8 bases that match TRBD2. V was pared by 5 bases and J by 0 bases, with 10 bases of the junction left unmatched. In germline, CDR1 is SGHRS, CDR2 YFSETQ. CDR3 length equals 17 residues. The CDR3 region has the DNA TGCGCCAGCAGTCGACTAGCGCGGAGTAGCTCCTACAATGAGCAGTTCTTC. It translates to CASSRLARSSSYNEQFF.